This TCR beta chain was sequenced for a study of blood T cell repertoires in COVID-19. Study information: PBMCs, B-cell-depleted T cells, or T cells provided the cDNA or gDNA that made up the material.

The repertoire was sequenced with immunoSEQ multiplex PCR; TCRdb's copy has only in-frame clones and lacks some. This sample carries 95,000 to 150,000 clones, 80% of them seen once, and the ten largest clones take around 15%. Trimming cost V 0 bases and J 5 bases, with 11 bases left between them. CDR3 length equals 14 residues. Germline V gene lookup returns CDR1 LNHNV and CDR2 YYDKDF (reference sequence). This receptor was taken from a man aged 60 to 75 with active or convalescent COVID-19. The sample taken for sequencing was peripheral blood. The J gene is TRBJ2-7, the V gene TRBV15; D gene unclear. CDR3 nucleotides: TGTGCCACCAGCAGAGATCTCTATAGCCACGAGCAGTACTTC. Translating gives CATSRDLYSHEQYF.